A single T cell receptor delta chain is shown here with its context. Its antigen is unidentified. The sample is drawn from a study of gammadelta T cells in human blood. Study-level results: Microbial exposure appeared to drive polyclonal γδ T cell expansion after birth.

TCRdb re-processed the RT-PCR reads using CATT. The table has fewer than 1,500 delta-chain clones, approximately 8% seen once. Germline CDR1 is TVYSNPD and CDR2 is GDNSRS (reference sequence). The V segment lost 1 base and the J segment 4 bases; nucleotides outside the gene matches: 13. The CDR3 length is 16 residues. The TCR was taken from a human donor. What was sequenced was non-Vgamma9Vdelta2 gamma-delta T cells from adult blood. The chain carries TRDV3 and TRDJ1; TRDD3 matches 9 bases. CDR3 coding DNA: TGTGCCTTTATCCTATTCCGGGGATACGGGGTCGATAAACTCATCTTT. Amino acids: CAFILFRGYGVDKLIF.